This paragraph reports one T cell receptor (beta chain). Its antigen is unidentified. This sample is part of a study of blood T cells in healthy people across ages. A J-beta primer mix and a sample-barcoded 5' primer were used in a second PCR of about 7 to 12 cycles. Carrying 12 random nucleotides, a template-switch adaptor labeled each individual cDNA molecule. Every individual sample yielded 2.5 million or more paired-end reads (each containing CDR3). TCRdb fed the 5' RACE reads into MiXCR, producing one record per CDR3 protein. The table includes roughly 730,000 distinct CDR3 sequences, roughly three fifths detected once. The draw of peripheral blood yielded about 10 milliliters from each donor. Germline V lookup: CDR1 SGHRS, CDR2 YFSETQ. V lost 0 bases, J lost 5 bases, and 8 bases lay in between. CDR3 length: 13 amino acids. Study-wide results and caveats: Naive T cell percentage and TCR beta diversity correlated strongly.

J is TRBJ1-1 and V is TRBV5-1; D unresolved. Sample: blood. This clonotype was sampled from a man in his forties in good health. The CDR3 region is CASSLVAGTEAFF. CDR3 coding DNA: TGCGCCAGCAGCTTGGTCGCGGGAACTGAAGCTTTCTTT.